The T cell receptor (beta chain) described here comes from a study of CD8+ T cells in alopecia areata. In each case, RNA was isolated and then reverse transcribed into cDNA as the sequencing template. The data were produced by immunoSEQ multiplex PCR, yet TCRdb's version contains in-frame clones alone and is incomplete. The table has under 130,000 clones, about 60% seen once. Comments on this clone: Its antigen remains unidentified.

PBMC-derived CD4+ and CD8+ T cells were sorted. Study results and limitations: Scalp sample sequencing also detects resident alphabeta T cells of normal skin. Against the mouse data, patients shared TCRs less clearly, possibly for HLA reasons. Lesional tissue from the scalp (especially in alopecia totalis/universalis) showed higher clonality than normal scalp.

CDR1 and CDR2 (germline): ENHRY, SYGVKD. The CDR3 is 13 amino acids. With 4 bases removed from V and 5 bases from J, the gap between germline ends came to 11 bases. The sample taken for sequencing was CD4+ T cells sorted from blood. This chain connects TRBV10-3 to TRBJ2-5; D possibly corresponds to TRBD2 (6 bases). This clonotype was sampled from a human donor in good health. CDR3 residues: CAISGSSGETQYF. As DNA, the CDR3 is TGTGCCATCAGTGGGTCAAGCGGGGAGACCCAGTACTTC.